Listed here is a single T cell receptor beta chain. The antigen is unknown. Sequenced by immunoSEQ multiplex PCR; TCRdb stores in-frame clones only, minus some. Of about 350,000 clones in the sample, about 91% were seen once. This sample was taken from a study of Ad26.COV2.S vaccination and SARS-CoV-2 variants. Regarding the study as a whole: Total T cell responses may have been underestimated by the TCR breadth and depth analyses. Breadth, reportedly substantial, characterized the spike-specific CD8+ and CD4+ T cell responses after vaccination. It was vaccine recipients, not placebo recipients, who had the higher spike-specific TCR breadth.

The germline V gene encodes CDR1 DFQATT and CDR2 SNEGSKA (reference sequence). This CDR3 is built from 17 residues. J was trimmed by 7 bases and V by 3 bases; bases with no gene match: 16. The rearrangement joins TRBV20-1 to TRBJ1-5; 9 nucleotides match TRBD1. The TCR originated in a human donor who had recovered from COVID-19. This sample comprised peripheral blood, obtained after recovery from COVID-19. The DNA for the CDR3 is TGCAGTGCTAGTCCCCCTCGCAGGACAGGGGTCTCCCAGCCCCAGCATTTT. Amino acids: CSASPPRRTGVSQPQHF.